One and the same sample provided the 9 T cell receptor beta chains below, sequenced in a study of T cells in Graves' hyperthyroidism and ophthalmopathy. Amplification yielded TCR beta CDR3 regions, with RNA transcripts as the source. The HTBI primer set was used in a first-round RT-PCR of the TCR CDR3. TCRdb processed the multiplex PCR reads anew with MiXCR; each CDR3 protein has one entry. The sample gives more than 300,000 distinct CDR3 sequences, roughly 13% of which show up once; approximately 23% is in the top ten. Sequencing was carried out using blood. The receptors shown here come from a woman in her twenties or thirties with Graves' hyperthyroidism.

The rearrangement joins TRBV5-1 to TRBJ2-5; 9 nucleotides match TRBD1. Germline V lookup: CDR1 SGHRS, CDR2 YFSETQ. V trimming: 1 base; J trimming: 3 bases; junction bases outside the gene matches: 7. This CDR3 region has 16 residues. The CDR3 coding sequence is TGCGCCAGCAGCTTGTCTGGGACAGGGTCGAAAGAGACCCAGTACTTC. Translating gives CASSLSGTGSKETQYF.

This clonotype was observed a few times. The chain is built from TRBV4-1 and TRBJ2-7; 10 bases fit TRBD2. Germline V lookup: CDR1 MGHRA, CDR2 YSYEKL. V lost 1 base to trimming and J lost 5 bases; unmatched junction nucleotides: 8. The CDR3 has 16 residues. CDR3 sequence reads: CASSQGPSGSVDEQYF. The CDR3 coding sequence is TGCGCCAGCAGCCAAGGACCTAGCGGGAGTGTCGACGAGCAGTACTTC.

This clonotype was seen many times. This chain links TRBV20-1 with TRBJ2-5, with D perhaps TRBD2 (6 bases). Trimming took off 5 bases at V and 5 bases at J, with 24 bases between the two ends. Per the germline V gene, CDR1 is DFQATT and CDR2 is SNEGSKA (reference sequence). This CDR3 has 16 residues. CDR3 sequence: CSAPSPRLDGVETQYF. CDR3 in DNA: TGCAGTGCTCCCAGTCCCAGACTAGATGGGGTGGAGACCCAGTACTTC.

This clonotype has ten or more counts. The chain links TRBV30 to TRBJ1-2, with 12 positions matching TRBD1. Losses at the gene ends were 2 bases for V and 8 bases for J; bases not matched to a gene: 6. The CDR3 is made up of 14 amino acids. Looked up from germline, CDR1 is GTSNPN and CDR2 is SVGIG (reference sequence). The CDR3 nucleotides read TGTGCCTGGAGTCAGGGACAGGGGGCGCGGGGCTACACCTTC. As protein: CAWSQGQGARGYTF.

This clonotype was recorded many times. V usage is TRBV20-1 and J usage is TRBJ1-1; D remains unclear. The CDR3 has 13 residues. The germline gives CDR1 DFQATT, CDR2 SNEGSKA (reference sequence). Trimming removed 6 bases at V and 0 bases at J, with 11 bases between. The chain's CDR3 is CSAWSYMNTEAFF. The CDR3 coding sequence is TGCAGTGCCTGGTCCTATATGAACACTGAAGCTTTCTTT.

This clonotype was picked up a small number of times. The chain is built from TRBV18 and TRBJ2-3; the match to TRBD2 covers 11 bases. Germline CDR1 is KGHSH and CDR2 is LQKENI. This CDR3 comprises 16 residues. The trim removed 5 bases at V and 0 bases at J, leaving 4 bases unmatched. CDR3 region: CASSYRLAGSTDTQYF. The CDR3 coding sequence is TGTGCCAGCTCATACAGACTAGCGGGAAGCACAGATACGCAGTATTTT. The full variable domain, completed using reference TRBV18 and TRBJ2-3, is NAGVMQNPRHLVRRRGQEARLRCSPMKGHSHVYWYRQLPEEGLKFMVYLQKENIIDESGMPKERFSAEFPKEGPSILRIQQVVRGDSAAYFCASSYRLAGSTDTQYFGPGTRLTVL.

This clonotype was detected many times. V gene TRBV11-2 combines with J gene TRBJ2-5; possible D gene TRBD2, 5 bases. The length of the CDR3 is 14 residues. CDR1 is SGHAT and CDR2 is FQNNGV in the germline V gene. Between the trimmed V and J ends, which lost 1 base and 4 bases, there was a span of 10 bases. CDR3 nucleotide sequence: TGTGCCAGCAGCTTAGGCGGGTCAGGAGAGACCCAGTACTTC. Its translation is CASSLGGSGETQYF. Full variable domain (rest looked up from reference TRBV11-2 and TRBJ2-5): EAGVAQSPRYKIIEKRQSVAFWCNPISGHATLYWYQQILGQGPKLLIQFQNNGVVDDSQLPKDRFSAERLKGVDSTLKIQPAKLEDSAVYLCASSLGGSGETQYFGPGTRLLVL.

The chain is built from TRBV20-1 and TRBJ2-1; either TRBD1 or TRBD2 may fit D (5 bases each). V lost 7 bases and J lost 5, with 12 bases in between. The CDR3 is made up of 12 amino acids. CDR1 is DFQATT, CDR2 SNEGSKA, per germline (reference sequence). In nucleotides, the CDR3 is TGCAGTGTATCGAGGGGCGACAATGAGCAGTTCTTC. The encoded protein is CSVSRGDNEQFF.

This clonotype came up a few times. One end of the junction does not line up with germline, which may come from a read error. The chain uses TRBV7-7 and TRBJ2-1; TRBD1 aligns across 7 bases. The CDR3 loop spans 14 amino acids. Per the germline V gene, CDR1 is SSHAT and CDR2 is FNYEAQ (reference sequence). The CDR3 coding sequence is TGTGCTAGCAGCCAGGGACAGCTTTCCAATGAGCAGTTCTTC. Translated, it gives CASSQGQLSNEQFF.